This TCR beta chain was captured by sequencing in a study of T cell responses to AZD1222 COVID-19 vaccine. CDR1 is MNHEY and CDR2 is SVGAGI in the germline V gene. The CDR3 sequence is 13 residues long. V was pared by 10 bases and J by 3 bases, with 13 bases between. Profiled with immunoSEQ multiplex PCR; TCRdb holds only in-frame clones, not every one. In the table there are 54,000 or so clones, roughly 85% of which are singletons. The V call is TRBV6-5, the J call TRBJ2-1; maybe TRBD2 (7 bases). The sequencing here drew on peripheral blood, taken on day 0 of AZD1222 vaccination. This TCR was sampled from an adult in good health. Here the CDR3 reads CAISRGLYNEQFF. CDR3 coding DNA: TGTGCCATTTCGCGGGGGCTCTACAATGAGCAGTTCTTC.